The T cell receptor beta chain described here comes from a study of human T cells and chemical hapten exposure. Looking at the study overall: The upper back received 0.01% DPC by patch testing, with results read at 6 days.

TCRdb ran MiXCR on the RACE reads and lists one entry per CDR3 protein. The repertoire holds more than 150,000 distinct CDR3 sequences, approximately 24% seen once, with about 2.3% in the top ten. This clonotype has only a few counts. The time point is: patch test 3, about 24 weeks after DPC sensitization. This sample's treatment: therapeutic diphenylcyclopropenone sensitization with weekly scalp DPC. V lost 6 bases to trimming and J lost 3 bases; unmatched junction nucleotides: 10. Germline V CDR1 and CDR2: SEHNR, FQNEAQ (reference sequence). This CDR3 spans 15 amino acids. This TCR was recovered from a woman aged 40 to 49 with alopecia areata. Some clones in this sample may be carry-over from other donors' samples. This sample comprised whole blood, obtained in connection with sensitization to the hapten diphenylcyclopropenone (DPC). The J gene is TRBJ1-2, the V gene TRBV7-9; 7 bases are shared with TRBD1. The CDR3 region has the DNA TGTGCCAGCAGACAGACACAGGGGCGCCACTATGGCTACACCTTC. Translation gives CASRQTQGRHYGYTF.